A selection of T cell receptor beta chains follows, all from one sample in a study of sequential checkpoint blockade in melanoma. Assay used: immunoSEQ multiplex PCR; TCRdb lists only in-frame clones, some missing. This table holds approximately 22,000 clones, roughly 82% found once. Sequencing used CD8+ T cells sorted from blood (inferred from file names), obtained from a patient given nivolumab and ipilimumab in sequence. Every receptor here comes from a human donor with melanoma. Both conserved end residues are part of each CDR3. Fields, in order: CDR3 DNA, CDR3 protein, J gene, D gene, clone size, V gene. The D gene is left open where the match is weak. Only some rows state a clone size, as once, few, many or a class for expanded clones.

DNA: TGTGCCAGCAGCGATACAGGGCTAGCCAAAAACATTCAGTACTTC; CDR3: CASSDTGLAKNIQYF; J: TRBJ2-4; D: -; size: -; V: TRBV7-9
DNA: TGTGCCAGCAGCGTGCGCGATTACTCTGGGGCCAACGTCCTGACTTTC; CDR3: CASSVRDYSGANVLTF; J: TRBJ2-6; D: -; size: -; V: TRBV9
DNA: TGTGCCAGCAGCTACAGGGGCCACGAGCAGTACTTC; CDR3: CASSYRGHEQYF; J: TRBJ2-7; D: TRBD1; size: -; V: TRBV9
DNA: TGCGCCAGCAGCTTGGCCCTAGCCCAAGAGACCCAGTACTTC; CDR3: CASSLALAQETQYF; J: TRBJ2-5; D: -; size: -; V: TRBV5-1
DNA: TGTGCCAGCAGTGACCCGACCCGGGGCTACAATGAGCAGTTCTTC; CDR3: CASSDPTRGYNEQFF; J: TRBJ2-1; D: -; size: -; V: TRBV2
DNA: TGCGCCAGCAGCTTGGTTGTCCGTGAAAAACTGTTTTTT; CDR3: CASSLVVREKLFF; J: TRBJ1-4; D: -; size: once; V: TRBV5-1
DNA: TGTGCCAGCAGCTTGTGGCTAGCGAGTTACAATGAGCAGTTCTTC; CDR3: CASSLWLASYNEQFF; J: TRBJ2-1; D: -; size: -; V: TRBV5-6
DNA: TGTGCCAGTAGTATTGTGACTAGCGGACAAGAGACCCAGTACTTC; CDR3: CASSIVTSGQETQYF; J: TRBJ2-5; D: TRBD2; size: once; V: TRBV19
DNA: TGTGCCAGCAGCCCAGGGGGCGGGGAGACCCAGTACTTC; CDR3: CASSPGGGETQYF; J: TRBJ2-5; D: TRBD1; size: -; V: TRBV7-3
DNA: TGTGCCAGCACCCCAAAGAGTTCCCAGGCTATTGAGCAGTTCTTC; CDR3: CASTPKSSQAIEQFF; J: TRBJ2-1; D: -; size: -; V: TRBV6-6
DNA: TGTGCTAGTGGTTTACTTGATCATCAGCCCCAGCATTTT; CDR3: CASGLLDHQPQHF; J: TRBJ1-5; D: -; size: -; V: TRBV12-5
DNA: TGCGCCAGCAGCTGGTCCGGGGGAGGGCAGGGCGACGGTGGCTACACCTTC; CDR3: CASSWSGGGQGDGGYTF; J: TRBJ1-2; D: -; size: -; V: TRBV5-1
DNA: TGCGCCAGCAGCCAAGACGGCCTAGCGGGAGGTTTCACAGATACGCAGTATTTT; CDR3: CASSQDGLAGGFTDTQYF; J: TRBJ2-3; D: TRBD2; size: -; V: TRBV4-1
DNA: TGTGCCAGCAGCGGGTCCTTGGACTCGAACACCGGGGAGCTGTTTTTT; CDR3: CASSGSLDSNTGELFF; J: TRBJ2-2; D: -; size: -; V: TRBV7-8
DNA: TGTGCCAGCAGCTTAGCGGGGACAGGCAACAATCAGCCCCAGCATTTT; CDR3: CASSLAGTGNNQPQHF; J: TRBJ1-5; D: TRBD1; size: -; V: TRBV7-8
DNA: TGTGCCAGTAGACGGGGGACCTCGGGAAACACCATATATTTT; CDR3: CASRRGTSGNTIYF; J: TRBJ1-3; D: -; size: -; V: TRBV19
DNA: TGTGCCAGTAGTCACTTCGTCAGGGGGAATGAAAAACTGTTTTTT; CDR3: CASSHFVRGNEKLFF; J: TRBJ1-4; D: TRBD1; size: -; V: TRBV19
DNA: TGTGCCAGCAGCCCAAGGGGGGGCCCCTACAATGAGCAGTTCTTC; CDR3: CASSPRGGPYNEQFF; J: TRBJ2-1; D: -; size: -; V: TRBV11-2
DNA: TGTGCCAGTAGGACTAGCGGGTTCTCCGGGGAGCTGTTTTTT; CDR3: CASRTSGFSGELFF; J: TRBJ2-2; D: TRBD2; size: few; V: TRBV19
DNA: TGTGCCAGCAGCTTAATTGTAGTGGGAGGGAGCACAGATACGCAGTATTTT; CDR3: CASSLIVVGGSTDTQYF; J: TRBJ2-3; D: TRBD2; size: -; V: TRBV7-9
DNA: TGTGCCAGCAGCTTGTCGGGGTTCAACTATGGCTACACCTTC; CDR3: CASSLSGFNYGYTF; J: TRBJ1-2; D: -; size: -; V: TRBV5-8
DNA: TGTGCCAGCAGTGACCAGGGCGCGAACACTGAAGCTTTCTTT; CDR3: CASSDQGANTEAFF; J: TRBJ1-1; D: -; size: -; V: TRBV2
DNA: TGTGCCAGCGAGGGATTGAGCCAAGGGGGAAACACCATATATTTT; CDR3: CASEGLSQGGNTIYF; J: TRBJ1-3; D: -; size: -; V: TRBV2
DNA: TGTGCCAGCAGCTTATATGGCCACACGGGTTACGCTGAAGCTTTCTTT; CDR3: CASSLYGHTGYAEAFF; J: TRBJ1-1; D: -; size: -; V: TRBV11-3
DNA: TGTGCCAGCAGTTACGAGGGACTACGCTCCTACAATGAGCAGTTCTTC; CDR3: CASSYEGLRSYNEQFF; J: TRBJ2-1; D: TRBD2; size: few; V: TRBV6-5
DNA: TGTGCCGTTAAATCCGGGACAGGGTTTAACTATGGCTACACCTTC; CDR3: CAVKSGTGFNYGYTF; J: TRBJ1-2; D: TRBD1; size: -; V: TRBV28
DNA: TGTGCCAGCAGATCACAGGGGGTGATAGATACGCAGTATTTT; CDR3: CASRSQGVIDTQYF; J: TRBJ2-3; D: TRBD1; size: once; V: TRBV27
DNA: TGTGCCAGCTCATCCGGGACAGGTGTCTCTGGAAACACCATATATTTT; CDR3: CASSSGTGVSGNTIYF; J: TRBJ1-3; D: TRBD1; size: few; V: TRBV18
DNA: TGTGCCAGCAGCCAAGGACTAGCCCCAAACATTCAGTACTTC; CDR3: CASSQGLAPNIQYF; J: TRBJ2-4; D: TRBD2; size: -; V: TRBV14
DNA: TGTGCCAGCAGCACAGGGTCCTCTGGGGCCAACGTCCTGACTTTC; CDR3: CASSTGSSGANVLTF; J: TRBJ2-6; D: -; size: -; V: TRBV9
DNA: TGTGCCAGTAGTACTACAGGGGATCGTCAGCCCCAGCATTTT; CDR3: CASSTTGDRQPQHF; J: TRBJ1-5; D: TRBD1; size: -; V: TRBV19
DNA: TGTGCCAGCTCACCAGGGACAAGATTCTCTGGAAACACCATATATTTT; CDR3: CASSPGTRFSGNTIYF; J: TRBJ1-3; D: -; size: -; V: TRBV18
DNA: TGCGCCAGCAGCGTACAAGGGACAGCTAACTATGGCTACACCTTC; CDR3: CASSVQGTANYGYTF; J: TRBJ1-2; D: TRBD1; size: -; V: TRBV5-1
DNA: TGTGCCAGCAGCTTGGGCCACGGGACTAGCGAGGCGAGCTCCTACGAGCAGTACTTC; CDR3: CASSLGHGTSEASSYEQYF; J: TRBJ2-7; D: TRBD2; size: -; V: TRBV7-2
DNA: TGTGCCAGTAGTATAGGCCCCCGACAGGCCCAAGAGAGCAATCAGCCCCAGCATTTT; CDR3: CASSIGPRQAQESNQPQHF; J: TRBJ1-5; D: -; size: -; V: TRBV19
DNA: TGCGCCAGCAGCTTGGGCCTTAGCGTGAGCACAGATACGCAGTATTTT; CDR3: CASSLGLSVSTDTQYF; J: TRBJ2-3; D: -; size: once; V: TRBV5-1
DNA: TGCGCCAGCAGCCCCGAAGCCTCTGCAACTAATGAAAAACTGTTTTTT; CDR3: CASSPEASATNEKLFF; J: TRBJ1-4; D: -; size: -; V: TRBV5-1
DNA: TGTGCCAGCAGCTTGGTGGACAGGGAGAGAGAAAAACTGTTTTTT; CDR3: CASSLVDREREKLFF; J: TRBJ1-4; D: TRBD1; size: -; V: TRBV5-6
DNA: TGCAGCGCTGGGCAGGGGACAGGACCCGCCGGGCAGTACTTC; CDR3: CSAGQGTGPAGQYF; J: TRBJ2-5; D: TRBD1; size: -; V: TRBV29-1
DNA: TGTGCCAGCCCCCCCGGGACAGGGAACACAGATACGCAGTATTTT; CDR3: CASPPGTGNTDTQYF; J: TRBJ2-3; D: TRBD1; size: -; V: TRBV28
DNA: TGTGCCTGGAGTGGAGGCAGTTTAAATCAGCCCCAGCATTTT; CDR3: CAWSGGSLNQPQHF; J: TRBJ1-5; D: -; size: -; V: TRBV30
DNA: TGTGCCACCGGACAGGGGTACGAGCAGTACTTC; CDR3: CATGQGYEQYF; J: TRBJ2-7; D: TRBD1; size: -; V: TRBV15
DNA: TGTGCCAGCACCTGGGAGGGAGTGGGGGCCCAGTACTTC; CDR3: CASTWEGVGAQYF; J: TRBJ2-5; D: TRBD2; size: -; V: TRBV2
DNA: TGCAGCGTTGTGGGGACTAGCGGGAGGGGCTCCTACGAGCAGTACTTC; CDR3: CSVVGTSGRGSYEQYF; J: TRBJ2-7; D: TRBD2; size: once; V: TRBV29-1
DNA: TGTGCCAGCAGCTCTAACCTCCCGAGACAGGGGACTTATAGCAATCAGCCCCAGCATTTT; CDR3: CASSSNLPRQGTYSNQPQHF; J: TRBJ1-5; D: TRBD1; size: -; V: TRBV28
DNA: TGTGCCAGCAGTGAACAGGGTGCAACTAATGAAAAACTGTTTTTT; CDR3: CASSEQGATNEKLFF; J: TRBJ1-4; D: -; size: once; V: TRBV2
DNA: TGTGCCAGCAGTTTGACGACAGGGAGGCCCTACGAGCAGTACTTC; CDR3: CASSLTTGRPYEQYF; J: TRBJ2-7; D: -; size: -; V: TRBV27
DNA: TGTGCCAGTAGTATACCCGGCAGGGTAGAGACCCAGTACTTC; CDR3: CASSIPGRVETQYF; J: TRBJ2-5; D: -; size: -; V: TRBV19
DNA: TGTGCCAGCTCACCAGGTCTATACAATGAGCAGTTCTTC; CDR3: CASSPGLYNEQFF; J: TRBJ2-1; D: -; size: -; V: TRBV18
DNA: TGTGCCAGTAAGCCCCGCTCCTACAATGAGCAGTTCTTC; CDR3: CASKPRSYNEQFF; J: TRBJ2-1; D: -; size: -; V: TRBV28
DNA: TGCGCCAGCCGAGACGGGTCACAGGGCGCCTACGAGCAGTACTTC; CDR3: CASRDGSQGAYEQYF; J: TRBJ2-7; D: -; size: once; V: TRBV5-1
DNA: TGTGCCAGCAGTTACCAGGGACAGGGGGCTTTCGAAAAACTGTTTTTT; CDR3: CASSYQGQGAFEKLFF; J: TRBJ1-4; D: TRBD1; size: -; V: TRBV6-6
DNA: TGTGCCAGCAGCCCCAAACCGCGGGGACAGGGGGCGGGTGGCTACACCTTC; CDR3: CASSPKPRGQGAGGYTF; J: TRBJ1-2; D: TRBD1; size: -; V: TRBV7-3
DNA: TGTGCCAGCAGTAGACAGGGCTATGGCTACACCTTC; CDR3: CASSRQGYGYTF; J: TRBJ1-2; D: TRBD1; size: -; V: TRBV28
DNA: TGTGCCAGCAGTCGACTGGGGACAGGGGACTACGAGCAGTACTTC; CDR3: CASSRLGTGDYEQYF; J: TRBJ2-7; D: TRBD1; size: -; V: TRBV11-1
DNA: TGTGCCAGCTCACCACTCGGACAGGCTAGCACAGATACGCAGTATTTT; CDR3: CASSPLGQASTDTQYF; J: TRBJ2-3; D: TRBD1; size: -; V: TRBV18